This T cell receptor (beta chain) was captured in a study of control samples from healthy donors and cancer patients. Libraries were prepared by immunoSEQ multiplex PCR; TCRdb keeps only in-frame clonotypes and omits some of them. The repertoire holds roughly 150,000 clones, 92% seen once, with about 0.73% in the top ten. This CDR3 has 16 residues. The V and J ends lost 8 bases and 2 bases respectively, with 21 bases between them. Germline CDR1 is WNHNN and CDR2 is SYGVQD (reference sequence). The source is a woman aged 25 to 39 in good health. The rearrangement uses TRBV10-1 and TRBJ2-5, with D unclear. Sequencing input: blood. CDR3 DNA: TGCGCCAGCCCCGCCTGGCTGTGGGGTGGGCAAGAGACCCAGTACTTC. Translating gives CASPAWLWGGQETQYF.